This T cell receptor (beta chain) was profiled in a study of neurological immune-mediated disorders. Study observations and caveats: The greatest degree of TCR clonal expansion was observed in HTLV-1-associated myelopathy, with the lowest in multiple sclerosis, below that of healthy controls. Private repertoires in all groups were suggested by the finding that expanded clones across subjects shared no CDR3 amino acid sequences.

Germline loops: CDR1 SGHRS, CDR2 YFSETQ. This CDR3 contains 15 residues. With V trimmed by 4 bases and J by 5 bases, 9 bases remained unmatched. Synthesis of cDNA was carried out by template-switch 5'RACE. The reaction used 10-nucleotide random UMIs. Every sequencing run produced over 160 million TCR-beta sequences, and the sequences from any one run covered 15-18 subjects. TCRdb itself ran the 5' RACE reads through MiXCR, one entry per CDR3 protein. The data show 75,000 to 80,000 distinct CDR3 sequences, approximately 5% seen once. The table lists this clonotype with many counts. Its antigen is unknown.

The chain uses TRBV5-1 and TRBJ2-1; 7 positions match TRBD2. This TCR was sampled from a woman in her twenties or thirties with multiple sclerosis. The sequenced sample was PBMCs. The CDR3 DNA follows: TGCGCCAGCAGCCCTGCGCGGCTAGCGGACAATGAGCAGTTCTTC. Translation gives CASSPARLADNEQFF.